The TCR beta chain described here comes from a study of T cell responses to AZD1222 COVID-19 vaccine. General observations from the study: In the spike-specific TCR repertoire, nearly half reportedly target unmutated variant regions.

A remark on this clone: The antigen remains unidentified.

The repertoire was sequenced with immunoSEQ multiplex PCR; TCRdb's copy has only in-frame clones and lacks some. The table records about 120,000 clones, 85% to 90% of them present only once. The receptor comes from an adult who received the AZD1222 COVID-19 vaccine. The sample was peripheral blood, taken 28 days after the second AZD1222 dose.

The CDR3 DNA is TGTGCCAGCAGCTTAGAAGGGGACTATGGCTACACCTTC. Translating gives CASSLEGDYGYTF. The chain is built from TRBV11-2 and TRBJ1-2, with a tentative D call TRBD1 (5 bases). Germline-derived CDR1 and CDR2 are SGHAT and FQNNGV. There are 13 residues in the CDR3. The germline V and J ends were trimmed by 0 bases and 3 bases, with 5 bases remaining between them.